Below are 23 T cell receptor beta chains sequenced from a single sample in a study of cytomegalovirus exposure and HLA in healthy donors. The PCR contained 60 Vbeta and 13 Jbeta primers. Sequenced by immunoSEQ multiplex PCR; TCRdb stores in-frame clones only, minus some. Of about 120,000 clones in the sample, over 75% were seen once. Sequencing was carried out using PBMCs. Receptors were obtained from a man younger than 35 in good health and CMV-seropositive.

The chain carries TRBV27 and TRBJ2-6, with 8 bases matching TRBD2. The CDR3 has 18 residues. Per germline, CDR1 MNHEY and CDR2 SMNVEV (reference sequence). The ends lost 5 bases at V and 0 bases at J; junction bases unmatched: 9. The CDR3 nucleotides read TGTGCCAGCAGTATAAACCGGGGGGGACCCTCTGGGGCCAACGTCCTGACTTTC. Its translation: CASSINRGGPSGANVLTF.

The J gene is TRBJ1-2, the V gene TRBV19; weak D call: TRBD1 (6 bases). V was cut by 8 bases and J by 5 bases, with 12 bases left in between. The CDR3 consists of 12 residues. The V gene's germline CDR1 is LNHDA and CDR2 SQIVND (reference sequence). The CDR3 DNA reads as TGTGCCAGTTCCATCAGGGGATATGGCTACACCTTC. It yields the protein CASSIRGYGYTF.

The CDR3: CASTPFLGTINTEAFF. The CDR3, as DNA: TGTGCCAGTACCCCTTTCCTCGGGACAATAAACACTGAAGCTTTCTTT. This chain connects TRBV19 to TRBJ1-1; D perhaps matches TRBD1 (6 bases). Germline lookup yields CDR1 LNHDA and CDR2 SQIVND (reference sequence). Trimming took 7 bases from V and 2 from J, leaving 20 bases between them. CDR3 size: 16 residues.

The rearrangement links TRBV5-1 to TRBJ2-5; 13 nucleotides line up with TRBD2. The J call may not be correct, given that the DNA end is closer to TRBJ2-7. The CDR3 contains 17 residues. The germline V gene has CDR1 SGHRS and CDR2 YFSETQ. CDR3 bases: TGCGCCAGCAGTCATACCGTGGGACTAGCGGGATCGTACGAGCAGTACTTC. Translation: CASSHTVGLAGSYEQYF.

The V and J genes are TRBV10-3 and TRBJ2-5, with D unclear. Near its end, the DNA agrees better with TRBJ2-7, so the J call may be wrong. The CDR3 loop spans 11 amino acids. Germline V gene data show CDR1 as ENHRY and CDR2 as SYGVKD. This CDR3 reads CAISGSYEQYF. The CDR3 nucleotides are TGTGCCATCAGTGGGTCCTACGAGCAGTACTTC.

CDR3 DNA: TGTGCCAGCAGCCGGCGGACTAGCGGGAGCCTCGCAGATACGCAGTATTTT. Its protein is CASSRRTSGSLADTQYF. The rearrangement links TRBV7-6 to TRBJ2-3; 13 positions match TRBD2. V lost 5 bases and J lost 4; bases outside the gene matches: 9. CDR3 size: 17 residues. The germline CDR1 and CDR2 sequences are SGHVS and FNYEAQ.

The table lists this clone with a few counts. The rearrangement links TRBV6-1 to TRBJ1-1; D may be TRBD1 (6 bases). Per germline, CDR1 MNHNS and CDR2 SASEGT. The CDR3 runs to 14 residues. Trimming removed 4 bases at V and 4 bases at J, with 13 bases between. CDR3 in amino acids: CASSAGTTATEAFF. The DNA for the CDR3 is TGTGCCAGCAGTGCCGGGACAACCGCCACTGAAGCTTTCTTT.

The rearrangement uses TRBV13 and TRBJ2-7; tentatively, D is TRBD2 (5 bases). From germline, CDR1 is PRHDT and CDR2 FYEKMQ (reference sequence). V was trimmed by 4 bases and J by 6 bases, leaving 19 bases between them. CDR3 size: 15 residues. The CDR3: CASSSRERTYLEQYF. The CDR3 bases are TGTGCCAGCAGCTCCCGCGAGCGGACCTACCTCGAGCAGTACTTC.

This clone was seen more than once but under ten times. The rearrangement uses TRBV14 and TRBJ2-5; the match to TRBD2 covers 9 bases. This CDR3 contains 14 residues. The germline V gene encodes CDR1 SGHDN and CDR2 FVKESK. V shed 5 bases, J shed 4 bases, and the junction held 5 bases outside the gene matches. In nucleotides, the CDR3 is TGTGCCAGCAGCGGACTAGCGTTGAGAGAGACCCAGTACTTC. It codes for CASSGLALRETQYF.

The chain is built from TRBV5-1 and TRBJ2-3, with 13 bases identical to TRBD2. This CDR3 spans 16 amino acids. The V and J ends lost 4 bases and 3 bases, in that order; junction bases with no gene match: 5. Looked up from germline, CDR1 is SGHRS and CDR2 is YFSETQ. The CDR3 here is CASSRGLAGYTDTQYF. The CDR3 DNA reads as TGCGCCAGCAGCCGGGGACTAGCGGGATATACAGATACGCAGTATTTT.

V gene TRBV6-4 combines with J gene TRBJ2-1; D remains ambiguous. The CDR3 is made up of 13 amino acids. Germline lookup yields CDR1 MRHNA and CDR2 SNTAGT. Deletions cut 4 bases from V and 3 bases from J, with 7 bases between. Written as DNA, the CDR3 is TGTGCCAGCAGTGTCGGCGGCTACAATGAGCAGTTCTTC. The encoded protein is CASSVGGYNEQFF.

V gene TRBV13 combines with J gene TRBJ2-1, with a possible D match to TRBD1 (6 bases). V was shortened by 1 base and J by 4 bases, with 14 bases between the two germline ends. CDR3 size: 16 residues. The germline V gene has CDR1 PRHDT and CDR2 FYEKMQ (reference sequence). The chain's CDR3 is CASSLDPGTRYNEQFF. The DNA of the CDR3 is TGTGCCAGCAGCTTAGACCCCGGGACAAGATACAATGAGCAGTTCTTC. Together with reference TRBV13 and TRBJ2-1, the CDR3 gives the full variable domain: AAGVIQSPRHLIKEKRETATLKCYPIPRHDTVYWYQQGPGQDPQFLISFYEKMQSDKGSIPDRFSAQQFSDYHSELNMSSLELGDSALYFCASSLDPGTRYNEQFFGPGTRLTVL.

The chain recombines TRBV6-1 with TRBJ1-1; possibly TRBD1 for D (5 bases). Germline V gene data show CDR1 as MNHNS and CDR2 as SASEGT. The CDR3 contains 13 residues. V was pared by 3 bases and J by 6 bases, with 11 bases between. CDR3: CASSDRDYAEAFF. CDR3 bases: TGTGCCAGCAGTGACAGGGACTACGCTGAAGCTTTCTTT.

The chain is built from TRBV9 and TRBJ2-1; the match to TRBD2 covers 8 bases. The CDR3 totals 17 residues. CDR1 and CDR2 from the germline V gene are SGDLS and YYNGEE. V shed 0 bases and J 2 bases; nucleotides not matched to a gene: 7. The CDR3 DNA is TGTGCCAGCAGCGTAGAATGGGCGGGAGGCCCCTACAATGAGCAGTTCTTC. This sequence encodes CASSVEWAGGPYNEQFF.

This chain joins TRBV10-3 and TRBJ2-7; possibly TRBD1 for D (6 bases). CDR1 and CDR2 (germline): ENHRY, SYGVKD. V lost 6 bases and J lost 4, with 13 bases in between. This CDR3 has 13 residues. CDR3 loop: CAISPGQLYEQYF. The CDR3 bases are TGTGCCATCAGCCCCGGACAGCTATACGAGCAGTACTTC.

V usage is TRBV28 and J usage is TRBJ2-1; D is perhaps TRBD1 (6 bases). The ends were cut back, 11 bases at V and 8 bases at J, with 16 bases in the middle. The CDR3 is 12 amino acids. CDR1 MDHEN and CDR2 SYDVKM come from the germline V gene. This chain's CDR3 is CAGSTGFYEQFF. The CDR3 DNA reads as TGTGCCGGATCTACAGGGTTTTATGAGCAGTTCTTC. The variable domain in full, with the rest retrieved from reference TRBV28 and TRBJ2-1, is DVKVTQSSRYLVKRTGEKVFLECVQDMDHENMFWYRQDPGLGLRLIYFSYDVKMKEKGDIPEGYSVSREKKERFSLILESASTNQTSMYLCAGSTGFYEQFFGPGTRLTVL.

This clone appeared once. V is TRBV6-5 and J is TRBJ2-1, with 9 bases fitting TRBD2. The trim removed 4 bases at V and 6 bases at J, leaving 1 base unmatched. There are 13 residues in the CDR3. Germline loops: CDR1 MNHEY, CDR2 SVGAGI. CDR3 loop: CASSLGLANEQFF. DNA for the CDR3: TGTGCCAGCAGTTTGGGACTAGCCAATGAGCAGTTCTTC.

The CDR3 sequence: CASSQGQGATGELFF. CDR3 DNA: TGTGCCAGCAGCCAAGGTCAGGGGGCCACCGGGGAGCTGTTTTTT. V and J are TRBV4-2 and TRBJ2-2, with 8 nucleotides matching TRBD1. The CDR3 covers 15 residues. V dropped 1 base and J dropped 4; count of bases not matched to a gene: 2. The germline V gene has CDR1 LGHNA and CDR2 YNFKEQ.

The chain carries TRBV13 and TRBJ2-7, with D maybe TRBD1 (5 bases). This CDR3 is 13 amino acids long. The V gene's germline CDR1 is PRHDT and CDR2 FYEKMQ (reference sequence). V was shortened by 8 bases and J by 0 bases, with 11 bases between the two germline ends. CDR3 DNA: TGTGCCAGCGGGGCGGTTAGCTCCTACGAGCAGTACTTC. It codes for CASGAVSSYEQYF.

This clone was picked up one time. The chain uses TRBV7-9 and TRBJ1-1; 7 bases fit TRBD1. After removal of 2 bases from V and 3 bases from J, the junction contained 6 bases not matched to a gene. This CDR3 is 15 amino acids long. CDR1 and CDR2 (germline): SEHNR, FQNEAQ (reference sequence). The CDR3: CASSLNPTGDTEAFF. CDR3 nucleotides: TGTGCCAGCAGCTTAAACCCTACAGGGGACACTGAAGCTTTCTTT.

This rearrangement joins TRBV18 to TRBJ1-5; no definite D call. Germline V gene sequence: CDR1 KGHSH, CDR2 LQKENI. Trimming pared 0 bases from V and 5 bases from J, leaving 11 bases between. The CDR3 has 15 amino acids. The CDR3 spells CASSPPESRDQPQHF. The CDR3 coding sequence is TGTGCCAGCTCACCACCTGAATCGAGGGATCAGCCCCAGCATTTT.

This chain connects TRBV30 to TRBJ2-4, with TRBD2 identical over 8 bases. Germline values: CDR1 GTSNPN, CDR2 SVGIG (reference sequence). The CDR3 spans 19 residues. Unmatched junction bases numbered 15, after V lost 1 base and J lost 1 base. As DNA, the CDR3 is TGTGCCTGGAGTGAGCCCGTAGTTCGGGGCGGGGGGGCCAAAAACATTCAGTACTTC. It codes for CAWSEPVVRGGGAKNIQYF.

The rearrangement links TRBV29-1 to TRBJ1-2; TRBD1 agrees at 9 bases. V shed 7 bases, J shed 7 bases, and the junction held 16 bases outside the gene matches. The CDR3 covers 15 residues. From germline, CDR1 is SQVTM and CDR2 ANQGSEA. In DNA, the CDR3 is TGCAGCGCTTATCCGGAGGACAGGGGAATGAGTGGCTACACCTTC. This translates into CSAYPEDRGMSGYTF. Full variable domain (remainder filled in from reference TRBV29-1 and TRBJ1-2): SAVISQKPSRDICQRGTSLTIQCQVDSQVTMMFWYRQQPGQSLTLIATANQGSEATYESGFVIDKFPISRPNLTFSTLTVSNMSPEDSSIYLCSAYPEDRGMSGYTFGSGTRLTVV.